These 21 T cell receptor beta chains were sequenced from one sample in a study of CD8 T cells in Susac syndrome. Reverse transcription of 0.5 to 1 ug RNA used random hexamers. TCRdb redid the calling of the immunoSEQ multiplex PCR reads with MiXCR, one entry per CDR3 protein. The sample contains about 140,000 distinct CDR3 sequences, approximately 96% of which appear only once. Sequencing was performed on CD4+ T cells from PBMCs. All receptors come from a human donor with multiple sclerosis.

In its sample, this clonotype was seen once. CDR3 sequence: CSATGGRGEAFF. CDR3 coding DNA: TGCAGTGCTACCGGGGGACGGGGTGAAGCTTTCTTT. This rearrangement joins TRBV20-1 to TRBJ1-1, with a weak D call TRBD1 (5 bases). The V gene lost 4 bases and the J gene lost 7 bases, with 13 bases spanning the gap. CDR1 and CDR2 from the germline V gene are DFQATT and SNEGSKA (reference sequence). The CDR3 is 12 residues long.

The chain combines TRBV5-1 with TRBJ2-1; D is undetermined. CDR1 and CDR2 (germline): SGHRS, YFSETQ. The ends were cut back, 5 bases at V and 0 bases at J, with 12 bases in the middle. The CDR3 has 15 residues. The CDR3: CASRPWMSSYNEQFF. The CDR3 DNA reads TGCGCCAGCAGGCCTTGGATGAGCTCCTACAATGAGCAGTTCTTC.

The chain uses TRBV2 and TRBJ2-2, with D perhaps TRBD1 or TRBD2 (5 bases each). Germline CDR1 reads SNHLY; CDR2 reads FYNNEI. V was shortened by 4 bases and J by 0 bases, with 9 bases between the two germline ends. The CDR3 extends over 15 amino acids. The CDR3, as DNA: TGTGCCAGCAGTGCAGGGACGTCGAACACCGGGGAGCTGTTTTTT. Protein: CASSAGTSNTGELFF.

This clonotype was seen once. J is TRBJ1-2 and V is TRBV7-2; D possibly corresponds to TRBD1 (5 bases). The CDR3 length is 15 residues. Germline V CDR1 and CDR2: SGHTA, FQGNSA. V lost 1 base, J lost 7 bases, and 16 bases lay in between. CDR3 nucleotide sequence: TGTGCCAGCAGCTTAGGGGCCACCCCTCAGGGTGGCTACACCTTC. It specifies CASSLGATPQGGYTF.

This clonotype appeared once. This rearrangement joins TRBV7-3 to TRBJ1-6, with D hard to call. Germline CDR1 SGHTA, CDR2 FQGTGA. The CDR3 runs to 13 residues. V was trimmed by 1 base and J by 8 bases, leaving 6 bases between them. The CDR3, as DNA: TGTGCCAGCAGCTTAATGAGGGATTCACCCCTCCACTTT. Encoded protein: CASSLMRDSPLHF.

V is TRBV24-1 and J is TRBJ2-7; D is unclear. The CDR3 runs 11 residues. Germline V CDR1 and CDR2: KGHDR, SFDVKD. V lost 6 bases and J lost 5, with 7 bases in between. In DNA form, the CDR3 reads TGTGCCACCAGTTACAGAGACGAGCAGTACTTC. This translates into CATSYRDEQYF.

This clonotype has just one count. The V gene is TRBV20-1, the J gene TRBJ1-5; D remains ambiguous. Trimming left V 5 bases short and J 0 bases short, with 5 bases between. Germline CDR1 reads DFQATT; CDR2 reads SNEGSKA (reference sequence). The CDR3 length is 12 residues. The CDR3 region is CSAGYSNQPQHF. For the CDR3, the DNA is TGCAGTGCTGGATATAGCAATCAGCCCCAGCATTTT.

V is TRBV6-5 and J is TRBJ2-5, with 14 bases matching TRBD2. The V segment lost 6 bases and the J segment 4 bases; nucleotides outside the gene matches: 1. The CDR3 is made up of 14 amino acids. Germline values: CDR1 MNHEY, CDR2 SVGAGI. The CDR3 nucleotides are TGTGCCAGCAGGGGACTAGCGGGAGTAGAGACCCAGTACTTC. Protein sequence: CASRGLAGVETQYF.

The V gene is TRBV12-3 or TRBV12-4, the J gene TRBJ2-7; 9 nucleotides align to TRBD1. The junction had 8 bases not matched to a gene; V was cut back by 6 bases and J by 2 bases. The CDR3 is 15 residues long. CDR3 nucleotide sequence: TGTGCCAGCAGAGATCCCGGGACAGGGACCTACGAGCAGTACTTC. Translating it yields CASRDPGTGTYEQYF.

This clonotype was found once. The chain is built from TRBV30 and TRBJ2-7; the match to TRBD1 covers 11 bases. CDR1 is GTSNPN and CDR2 is SVGIG in the germline V gene (reference sequence). The CDR3 is made up of 14 amino acids. J lost 4 bases, V lost 5 bases, and 7 bases had no gene match. The CDR3, as DNA: TGTGCCTGGGGACAGGGGGCGAAAAAGTACGAGCAGTACTTC. Translated: CAWGQGAKKYEQYF.

The chain carries TRBV3-1 and TRBJ1-5; TRBD1 agrees at 9 bases. The CDR3 runs 15 residues. Germline V CDR1 and CDR2: LGHDT, YNNKEL (reference sequence). Trimming cost V 3 bases and J 7 bases; bases outside gene matches: 7. CDR3 nucleotides: TGTGCCAGCAGCCAGCACTCGGGACAGGGACAGCCCCAGCATTTT. Protein: CASSQHSGQGQPQHF.

This rearrangement joins TRBV20-1 to TRBJ2-1; a possible D gene is TRBD1 (5 bases). With 6 bases removed from V and 8 bases from J, the gap between germline ends came to 14 bases. The V gene's germline CDR1 is DFQATT and CDR2 SNEGSKA (reference sequence). The CDR3 is 12 amino acids. CDR3 region: CSAPPGLDEQFF. The CDR3 DNA reads as TGCAGTGCCCCTCCAGGGCTCGATGAGCAGTTCTTC.

CDR3: CASTYTQNTEAFF. The CDR3 DNA follows: TGCGCCAGCACCTACACACAGAACACTGAAGCTTTCTTT. This chain joins TRBV5-1 and TRBJ1-1; D is undetermined. This CDR3 is 13 amino acids long. V lost 6 bases to trimming and J lost 1 base, with 10 bases between them. Germline V lookup: CDR1 SGHRS, CDR2 YFSETQ. Together with reference TRBV5-1 and TRBJ1-1, the CDR3 gives the full variable domain: KAGVTQTPRYLIKTRGQQVTLSCSPISGHRSVSWYQQTPGQGLQFLFEYFSETQRNKGNFPGRFSGRQFSNSRSEMNVSTLELGDSALYLCASTYTQNTEAFFGQGTRLTVV.

The table lists this clonotype with a count of one. The chain combines TRBV29-1 with TRBJ1-2, with 7 bases fitting TRBD1. In germline, CDR1 is SQVTM, CDR2 ANQGSEA. V was clipped by 5 bases and J by 7 bases; unmatched bases: 10. CDR3 length: 13 residues. The CDR3 protein is CSVIGTVRSGYTF. CDR3 nucleotide sequence: TGCAGCGTTATCGGGACAGTCCGAAGTGGCTACACCTTC.

The rearrangement uses TRBV19 and TRBJ1-5; possible D gene TRBD1, 6 bases. In germline, CDR1 is LNHDA, CDR2 SQIVND (reference sequence). The CDR3 is 16 residues long. V dropped 3 bases and J dropped 3 bases, with 15 bases sitting between them. CDR3 sequence reads: CASSIVRTAYNQPQHF. CDR3 DNA sequence: TGTGCCAGTAGTATCGTAAGGACAGCCTACAATCAGCCCCAGCATTTT.

The chain recombines TRBV6-1 with TRBJ2-5; a possible D gene is TRBD2 (6 bases). CDR3 length: 15 amino acids. Germline V gene sequence: CDR1 MNHNS, CDR2 SASEGT. V gave up 6 bases and J gave up 1 base, with 15 bases separating them. The CDR3 region has the DNA TGTGCCAGCAGGTCGTTCCGGGACTTCCAAGAGACCCAGTACTTC. Its protein is CASRSFRDFQETQYF.

The J gene is TRBJ2-7, the V gene TRBV29-1; 10 nucleotides line up with TRBD1. From germline, CDR1 is SQVTM and CDR2 ANQGSEA. There are 14 residues in the CDR3. After removal of 5 bases from V and 7 bases from J, the junction contained 11 bases not matched to a gene. The CDR3 spells CSVQPTGGEGEQYF. Written as DNA, the CDR3 is TGCAGCGTTCAGCCGACAGGGGGCGAAGGGGAGCAGTACTTC.

The genes are TRBV4-1 and TRBJ2-6, with D unclear. Trimming took 0 bases from V and 4 from J, leaving 10 bases between them. There are 16 residues in the CDR3. Germline V lookup: CDR1 MGHRA, CDR2 YSYEKL. The CDR3 nucleotides are TGCGCCAGCAGCCAAGAAACGGCCACGGGGGCCAACGTCCTGACTTTC. It codes for CASSQETATGANVLTF.

The chain is built from TRBV20-1 and TRBJ2-7; no clear D. The CDR3 is 13 amino acids. Deletions cut 5 bases from V and 5 bases from J, with 16 bases between. Germline V gives CDR1 DFQATT, CDR2 SNEGSKA (reference sequence). The CDR3 DNA sequence: TGCAGTGCTCAACTTCCTGGGGTCCACGAGCAGTACTTC. Its protein is CSAQLPGVHEQYF.

V and J are TRBV29-1 and TRBJ2-1; 9 nucleotides match TRBD1. This CDR3 comprises 14 residues. The V gene's germline CDR1 is SQVTM and CDR2 ANQGSEA. V gave up 2 bases and J gave up 8 bases; unmatched junction bases: 7. This CDR3 reads CSVESGQGGDEQFF. As DNA, the CDR3 is TGCAGCGTTGAATCGGGACAGGGAGGGGATGAGCAGTTCTTC.

V usage is TRBV13 and J usage is TRBJ2-7, with 7 bases fitting TRBD2. With 2 bases clipped from V and 3 bases from J, the junction kept 1 base outside the gene matches. Germline values: CDR1 PRHDT, CDR2 FYEKMQ (reference sequence). The CDR3 is 13 amino acids. The CDR3 is CASSLRGVYEQYF. The DNA of the CDR3 is TGTGCCAGCAGCTTACGGGGGGTCTACGAGCAGTACTTC.